This TCR beta chain came from a study of T cell responses to AZD1222 COVID-19 vaccine. General observations from the study: Most donors were white British, females outnumbered males, and clonal diversity was possibly underestimated. A reported finding is that nearly half of spike-specific TCRs target unmutated variant regions.

The repertoire was sequenced with immunoSEQ multiplex PCR; TCRdb's copy has only in-frame clones and lacks some. The table includes 110,000 or so clones, roughly 84% detected once. About this clone itself: Its antigen remains unidentified.

Germline CDR1 reads MNHEY; CDR2 reads SVGAGI. The CDR3 is made up of 12 amino acids. V was clipped by 8 bases and J by 8 bases, with 12 bases between them. J is TRBJ1-4 and V is TRBV6-5; D gene ambiguous. The source of this sequence is an adult who received the AZD1222 COVID-19 vaccine. Sequenced here: peripheral blood, sampled 28 days after the second AZD1222 dose. The CDR3: CASAWGVEKLFF. DNA of the CDR3: TGTGCCAGCGCTTGGGGTGTGGAAAAACTGTTTTTT.